The rows below give T cell receptor beta chains drawn from one sample of a study of blood T cell repertoires in COVID-19. Sequenced by immunoSEQ multiplex PCR; TCRdb stores in-frame clones only, minus some. The repertoire includes under 300,000 clones, around 89% of them detected once, and 3% sits in the top ten. Source material: PBMCs or T cells enriched from blood (not recorded which). The receptors originated from a woman between 45 and 65 years old who had recovered from COVID-19. CDR3s include the opening cysteine and the closing phenylalanine or tryptophan. The D gene is left open where the match is weak. Clone size is given for some rows only: seen once, a few or many times, or a class if the clone is expanded.

cdr3_nt: TGTGCCAGCAGCCTGGGACTAGCGGGAGATGAGCAGTTCTTC
cdr3_aa: CASSLGLAGDEQFF
clone_size: .
d_call: TRBD2
j_call: TRBJ2-1
v_call: TRBV5-4

cdr3_nt: TGCAGCACACAACCCTGGACAGGTAATGAAGCTTTCTTT
cdr3_aa: CSTQPWTGNEAFF
clone_size: .
d_call: TRBD1
j_call: TRBJ1-1
v_call: TRBV29-1

cdr3_nt: TGTGCCAGCAGCTTGGATAAGCCAGATACGCAGTATTTT
cdr3_aa: CASSLDKPDTQYF
clone_size: .
d_call: .
j_call: TRBJ2-3
v_call: TRBV5-4

cdr3_nt: TGTGCCACCAGTGATTTGCAAACCCCTAGCGGCAATATTTACAATGAGCAGTTCTTC
cdr3_aa: CATSDLQTPSGNIYNEQFF
clone_size: few
d_call: TRBD2
j_call: TRBJ2-1
v_call: TRBV24-1

cdr3_nt: TGTGCCAGTAGTATAGATCTCGGGTACGAGACCCAGTACTTC
cdr3_aa: CASSIDLGYETQYF
clone_size: once
d_call: .
j_call: TRBJ2-5
v_call: TRBV19

cdr3_nt: TGTGCCTGGAGTAATGAGGGCGGCTCACCCCTCCACTTT
cdr3_aa: CAWSNEGGSPLHF
clone_size: .
d_call: .
j_call: TRBJ1-6
v_call: TRBV30

cdr3_nt: TGTGCCAGCAGCCCGACGGGCGGGATCTACGAGCAGTACTTC
cdr3_aa: CASSPTGGIYEQYF
clone_size: .
d_call: .
j_call: TRBJ2-7
v_call: TRBV7-9

cdr3_nt: TGTGCCAGTAGAGAAACAGGGGTCGGGAGCTATGGCTACACCTTC
cdr3_aa: CASRETGVGSYGYTF
clone_size: .
d_call: TRBD1
j_call: TRBJ1-2
v_call: TRBV19

cdr3_nt: TGTGCCAGCTCACGAGGTAGCTACGAGCAGTACTTC
cdr3_aa: CASSRGSYEQYF
clone_size: .
d_call: .
j_call: TRBJ2-7
v_call: TRBV18

cdr3_nt: TGCGCCAGCAGCCAAGAGCGCCCAGCCGGGATGCTAGCCAAAAACATTCAGTACTTC
cdr3_aa: CASSQERPAGMLAKNIQYF
clone_size: .
d_call: .
j_call: TRBJ2-4
v_call: TRBV4-3

cdr3_nt: TGTGCCAGCAGTTTACCCGGGACAGGGTTCGGGAACACTGAAGCTTTCTTT
cdr3_aa: CASSLPGTGFGNTEAFF
clone_size: once
d_call: TRBD1
j_call: TRBJ1-1
v_call: TRBV28

cdr3_nt: TGTGCCAGCAGTTTCCCCCAGAAACGCAATCAGCCCCAGCATTTT
cdr3_aa: CASSFPQKRNQPQHF
clone_size: .
d_call: .
j_call: TRBJ1-5
v_call: TRBV28

cdr3_nt: TGTGCCAGTAGTTCGGGAGAGCCCCAGCATTTT
cdr3_aa: CASSSGEPQHF
clone_size: .
d_call: .
j_call: TRBJ1-5
v_call: TRBV19

cdr3_nt: TGTGCCAGTATGTTGACTATATTCTCCTACAATGAGCAGTTCTTC
cdr3_aa: CASMLTIFSYNEQFF
clone_size: .
d_call: .
j_call: TRBJ2-1
v_call: TRBV19

cdr3_nt: TGTGCCAGCAGCCAAGGTTTGGGAGAGTCAGATACGCAGTATTTT
cdr3_aa: CASSQGLGESDTQYF
clone_size: .
d_call: .
j_call: TRBJ2-3
v_call: TRBV4-2

cdr3_nt: TGCGCCAGCAGCCAAGGGGAGGCGTGGCGGCTCACAGATACGCAGTATTTT
cdr3_aa: CASSQGEAWRLTDTQYF
clone_size: .
d_call: .
j_call: TRBJ2-3
v_call: TRBV4-1

cdr3_nt: TGCAGTGCTAGTAGGACAGGGGGGACTAGCGGGAGGCACAATGAGCAGTTCTTC
cdr3_aa: CSASRTGGTSGRHNEQFF
clone_size: .
d_call: TRBD2
j_call: TRBJ2-1
v_call: TRBV20-1

cdr3_nt: TGTGCCAGCAGCTACAGACAGGGACCACCTTACGGGCAGTACTTC
cdr3_aa: CASSYRQGPPYGQYF
clone_size: .
d_call: TRBD1
j_call: TRBJ2-7
v_call: TRBV7-2

cdr3_nt: TGCGCCAGCAGCTTGGTCTTTAGCGGTTCCTACAATGAGCAGTTCTTC
cdr3_aa: CASSLVFSGSYNEQFF
clone_size: .
d_call: .
j_call: TRBJ2-1
v_call: TRBV5-1

cdr3_nt: TGTGCCAGCAGCCAATATCGAGGAGGCTACACCTTC
cdr3_aa: CASSQYRGGYTF
clone_size: .
d_call: .
j_call: TRBJ1-2
v_call: TRBV3-1/TRBV3-2

cdr3_nt: TGTGCCAGTAGTACACACCAGGGGGCTAGGGACAATGAGCAGTTCTTC
cdr3_aa: CASSTHQGARDNEQFF
clone_size: .
d_call: TRBD1
j_call: TRBJ2-1
v_call: TRBV19

cdr3_nt: TGTGCCAGCAGGGCCCACCAGGGATCCGAGACCCAGTACTTC
cdr3_aa: CASRAHQGSETQYF
clone_size: .
d_call: .
j_call: TRBJ2-5
v_call: TRBV7-3

cdr3_nt: TGCGCCAGCAGCCAGGAGAGACAGGGATACTATGGCTACACCTTC
cdr3_aa: CASSQERQGYYGYTF
clone_size: .
d_call: TRBD1
j_call: TRBJ1-2
v_call: TRBV4-3

cdr3_nt: TGTGCCAGCAACCGACTTGACAATGAGCAGTTCTTC
cdr3_aa: CASNRLDNEQFF
clone_size: once
d_call: .
j_call: TRBJ2-1
v_call: TRBV2

cdr3_nt: TGTGCCAGCAGCGACGGGTTATCTGGAAACACCATATATTTT
cdr3_aa: CASSDGLSGNTIYF
clone_size: .
d_call: .
j_call: TRBJ1-3
v_call: TRBV9

cdr3_nt: TGTGCCAGCAGTTACAGGACTAGCTCGAACACCGGGGAGCTGTTTTTT
cdr3_aa: CASSYRTSSNTGELFF
clone_size: .
d_call: TRBD2
j_call: TRBJ2-2
v_call: TRBV6-5

cdr3_nt: TGCGCCAGCAGCTTGGACAGGGGGGACGATACGCAGTATTTT
cdr3_aa: CASSLDRGDDTQYF
clone_size: .
d_call: TRBD1
j_call: TRBJ2-3
v_call: TRBV5-1

cdr3_nt: TGTGCCAGCAGCTTCGGGACTAGCGGGAGGAACTTGTATTTT
cdr3_aa: CASSFGTSGRNLYF
clone_size: .
d_call: TRBD2
j_call: TRBJ2-3
v_call: TRBV5-4

cdr3_nt: TGTGCCAGCAGCCTGGAGTACACAGCGGACTATGGCTACACCTTC
cdr3_aa: CASSLEYTADYGYTF
clone_size: .
d_call: .
j_call: TRBJ1-2
v_call: TRBV5-6

cdr3_nt: TGTGCCAGCAGCTTAATCCCGCCCAGCCAACAGCAGCCCCAGCATTTT
cdr3_aa: CASSLIPPSQQQPQHF
clone_size: .
d_call: .
j_call: TRBJ1-5
v_call: TRBV7-8

cdr3_nt: TGTGCCAGCAATACCCGGGGGTGGGAAAAAGGCACAGATACGCAGTATTTT
cdr3_aa: CASNTRGWEKGTDTQYF
clone_size: .
d_call: .
j_call: TRBJ2-3
v_call: TRBV7-2

cdr3_nt: TGCGCCAGCCATGCGGTGGGGACAGGGGTGAACACTGAAGCTTTCTTT
cdr3_aa: CASHAVGTGVNTEAFF
clone_size: .
d_call: TRBD1
j_call: TRBJ1-1
v_call: TRBV4-1

cdr3_nt: TGCACCAGCAGCCCAAACAGCGGGAGAATGAACACTGAAGCTTTCTTT
cdr3_aa: CTSSPNSGRMNTEAFF
clone_size: .
d_call: .
j_call: TRBJ1-1
v_call: TRBV1

cdr3_nt: TGTGCCAGCAGCCCGCCCCGGGCTAGCGTAACCGGGGAGCTGTTTTTT
cdr3_aa: CASSPPRASVTGELFF
clone_size: many
d_call: .
j_call: TRBJ2-2
v_call: TRBV7-9